This TCR beta chain derives from a study of T cell repertoires in cytomegalovirus infection. Whole-study context: From public TCR beta signatures came an indication of both CMV infection and matching HLA type.

There are many counts of this clonotype. Its antigen is as yet unknown. TCRdb independently ran MiXCR on the reads; one entry per CDR3 protein. The profile shows around 440,000 distinct CDR3 sequences, around 10% of them singletons. V gave up 6 bases and J gave up 2 bases; unmatched junction bases: 9. The CDR3 totals 17 residues. Study-level findings and limits: Of the TCR beta families, the public ones yielded a cumulative frequency that identified carriers of CMV plus the relevant HLA. The response measured ex vivo was dominated by TCR beta clonotypes (HLA-C-restricted and CMV-specific).

The rearrangement uses TRBV12-3 or TRBV12-4 and TRBJ1-4; 10 bases line up with TRBD1. The TCR originated in a human donor in good health (CMV status not recorded). Some clones in this sample may be carry-over from other donors' samples. Sequenced: PBMCs. The CDR3 sequence: CASSARQGASTNEKLFF. The CDR3 DNA reads TGTGCCAGCAGCGCTCGACAGGGGGCGTCGACTAATGAAAAACTGTTTTTT.